This T cell receptor (beta chain) was profiled in a study of technical replicates of blood from a few donors. TCRdb keeps only in-frame clones here, not all; method: immunoSEQ multiplex PCR. Seen here are some 70,000 clones, 91% observed once, and the top ten hold over 4%. The CDR3 extends over 15 amino acids. Germline V gene sequence: CDR1 SGHTA, CDR2 FQGNSA. Trimming stripped 0 bases from V and 0 bases from J, with 9 bases between. This clone has just one count. Sequenced sample: PBMCs. The chain carries TRBV7-2 and TRBJ2-7; D gene ambiguous. The source is a human donor in good health. Some clones in this sample may be carry-over from other donors' samples. The CDR3 here is CASSLAVTISYEQYF. The CDR3 DNA sequence: TGTGCCAGCAGCTTAGCGGTCACTATCTCCTACGAGCAGTACTTC.